This entry is about one T cell receptor beta chain. Its antigen specificity is not known. One base away there is no much larger clone; base qualities are not given. The record originates from a study of control samples from healthy donors and cancer patients (TCRdb year 2020). Preparation of the library involved the immunoSEQ multiplex PCR assay. TCRdb's version of the immuneACCESS table is confined to in-frame rearrangements and falls short of the full clone set. An unresolved V gene accounts for under half of the shortfall where checked; the remainder is of unknown origin. The sample table holds 40,000 to 50,000 clones, of which around 94% were seen once. 20% to 30% of the sample is held by the ten biggest clonotypes. In the germline V gene, CDR1 corresponds to SGHVS and CDR2 to FNYEAQ. Germline trimming amounts to 5 bases on V and 5 bases on J, with 13 as the count of junction bases outside the gene matches. The CDR3 holds 17 amino acids from the cysteine to the phenylalanine. Of the read, only the CDR3 DNA is kept; its 51 bases are in frame from base 1.

The source of this sequence is a man aged 55-75 years in good health. Here the chain combines TRBV7-6 and TRBJ2-5, with 11 junctional bases fitting TRBD2. The material sequenced was blood. For the CDR3, the sequence is CASSQTGTSGMWETQYF. The base sequence is TGTGCCAGCAGCCAAACCGGGACTAGCGGAATGTGGGAGACCCAGTACTTC.